One sample yielded the 14 T cell receptor beta chains listed below, sequenced in a study of cytomegalovirus exposure and HLA in healthy donors. It was with 60 Vbeta and 13 Jbeta primers that the PCR ran. TCRdb's table, derived via immunoSEQ multiplex PCR, lists solely in-frame clones and lacks some. This table has approximately 130,000 clones, approximately 80% appearing once. The sequencing sample was made of PBMCs. The receptors stem from a man aged 45-65 years in good health and CMV-seronegative.

The chain combines TRBV5-4 with TRBJ1-2; D may be TRBD1 (5 bases). Germline loops: CDR1 SGHNT, CDR2 YYREEE (reference sequence). This CDR3 is 15 amino acids long. Trimming shortened V by 0 bases and J by 6 bases, and 15 bases separated the two germline ends. CDR3 sequence: CASSLDSGDSDGYTF. The CDR3 DNA reads as TGTGCCAGCAGCTTGGATAGCGGGGACTCGGATGGCTACACCTTC.

The chain is built from TRBV5-8 and TRBJ2-7; the D gene is possibly TRBD1 (6 bases). Germline CDR1 is SGHTS and CDR2 is YDEGEE. This CDR3 has 15 amino acids. The germline V and J ends were trimmed by 2 bases and 6 bases, with 18 bases remaining between them. The CDR3 DNA is TGTGCCAGCAGCTTCATTACAGGGCGAGTAACCGAGCAGTACTTC. Its translation: CASSFITGRVTEQYF.

V and J are TRBV10-1 and TRBJ2-6; D not certain. V lost 4 bases and J lost 2, with 6 bases in between. The CDR3 extends over 14 amino acids. Germline V gene data show CDR1 as WNHNN and CDR2 as SYGVQD (reference sequence). The CDR3 loop reads CASSGSPGANVLTF. In DNA form, the CDR3 reads TGCGCCAGCAGTGGGAGTCCTGGGGCCAACGTCCTGACTTTC.

The chain couples TRBV5-1 to TRBJ1-1, with TRBD1 matching 7 bases. The CDR3 consists of 14 residues. With V trimmed by 4 bases and J by 0 bases, 3 bases remained unmatched. Germline CDR1 SGHRS, CDR2 YFSETQ. The CDR3 sequence is CASSMGQMNTEAFF. Here the CDR3 DNA reads TGCGCCAGCAGCATGGGACAGATGAACACTGAAGCTTTCTTT.

The V gene is TRBV5-6, the J gene TRBJ1-5; the match to TRBD1 covers 11 bases. CDR1 and CDR2 from the germline V gene are SGHDT and YYEEEE. This CDR3 has 16 residues. V lost 2 bases, J lost 6 bases, and 7 bases stayed unmatched. As DNA, the CDR3 is TGTGCCAGCAGCTTATCGGGACAGGGGGACGGTCAGCCCCAGCATTTT. Its translation is CASSLSGQGDGQPQHF.

The CDR3 DNA reads TGTGCCAGTGCCGACTGGGGGGAAGAGACCCAGTACTTC. It codes for CASADWGEETQYF. This chain uses TRBV6-5 with TRBJ2-5; D is possibly TRBD2 (6 bases). Germline loops: CDR1 MNHEY, CDR2 SVGAGI. This CDR3 spans 13 amino acids. With 9 bases removed from V and 3 bases from J, the gap between germline ends came to 14 bases.

This chain links TRBV4-2 with TRBJ2-1, with 9 bases matching TRBD1. After removal of 2 bases from V and 10 bases from J, the junction contained 12 bases not matched to a gene. CDR1 is LGHNA and CDR2 is YNFKEQ in the germline V gene. The CDR3 is 16 amino acids. CDR3: CASSQTTGGTFYEQFF. CDR3 sequence (DNA): TGTGCCAGCAGCCAAACGACAGGGGGTACCTTTTACGAGCAGTTCTTC.

This clone has just a few counts. The V gene is TRBV5-4, the J gene TRBJ2-3; 11 bases fit TRBD2. The CDR3 consists of 15 residues. Germline loops: CDR1 SGHNT, CDR2 YYREEE (reference sequence). J lost 6 bases, V lost 4 bases, and 7 bases had no gene match. The CDR3 sequence is CASSRSGRALDTQYF. Here the CDR3 DNA reads TGTGCCAGCAGCCGTAGCGGGAGGGCCTTGGATACGCAGTATTTT. The whole variable domain, remainder taken from reference TRBV5-4 and TRBJ2-3, is ETGVTQSPTHLIKTRGQQVTLRCSSQSGHNTVSWYQQALGQGPQFIFQYYREEENGRGNFPPRFSGLQFPNYSSELNVNALELDDSALYLCASSRSGRALDTQYFGPGTRLTVL.

The chain uses TRBV7-9 and TRBJ2-5, with TRBD2 matching over 7 bases. With 1 base clipped from V and 3 bases from J, the junction kept 8 bases outside the gene matches. The length of the CDR3 is 16 residues. The germline CDR1 and CDR2 sequences are SEHNR and FQNEAQ (reference sequence). The CDR3 spells CASSLGSAGLEETQYF. CDR3 nucleotides: TGTGCCAGCAGCTTAGGATCAGCGGGGCTAGAAGAGACCCAGTACTTC.

V and J are TRBV6-5 and TRBJ2-7; tentative D call: TRBD1 (7 bases). This CDR3 has 14 amino acids. The germline CDR1 and CDR2 sequences are MNHEY and SVGAGI. Trimming left V 2 bases short and J 6 bases short, with 14 bases between. DNA of the CDR3: TGTGCCAGCAGTTACGGAGGAGGGGGCGGCGAGCAGTACTTC. The encoded protein is CASSYGGGGGEQYF.

The table lists this clone with a count of one. The CDR3 reads CASSLSNEKLFF. The CDR3 nucleotides read TGTGCCAGCAGCCTCTCTAATGAAAAACTGTTTTTT. The chain has TRBV7-9 and TRBJ1-4; D call uncertain. The V and J ends lost 5 bases and 3 bases respectively, with 4 bases between them. This CDR3 is built from 12 residues. Germline CDR1 is SEHNR and CDR2 is FQNEAQ (reference sequence).

This chain links TRBV27 with TRBJ2-7, with a tentative D call TRBD1 (5 bases). Deletions cut 10 bases from V and 3 bases from J, with 25 bases between. The germline CDR1 and CDR2 sequences are MNHEY and SMNVEV (reference sequence). CDR3 length: 16 residues. The CDR3 nucleotides read TGTGCCACCCACATCTCAGGCCAGGGAAACCTCTACGAGCAGTACTTC. This sequence encodes CATHISGQGNLYEQYF.

The V and J genes are TRBV2 and TRBJ2-1; the match to TRBD2 covers 7 bases. V was pared by 5 bases and J by 1 base, with 5 bases of the junction left unmatched. The CDR3 contains 15 residues. Germline loops: CDR1 SNHLY, CDR2 FYNNEI. For the CDR3, the DNA is TGTGCCAGCAGTCTAGGCGGGAGTTCCTACAATGAGCAGTTCTTC. Translated: CASSLGGSSYNEQFF.

The chain employs TRBV7-6 and TRBJ2-5, with TRBD2 as a possible D gene (6 bases). The end of the DNA is better explained by TRBJ2-7, so the J call may be wrong. This CDR3 region has 14 residues. Germline V gene lookup returns CDR1 SGHVS and CDR2 FNYEAQ. The CDR3 DNA reads TGTGCCAGCAGCAGTACGGGACTTCACCACGAGCAGTACTTC. Protein sequence: CASSSTGLHHEQYF.